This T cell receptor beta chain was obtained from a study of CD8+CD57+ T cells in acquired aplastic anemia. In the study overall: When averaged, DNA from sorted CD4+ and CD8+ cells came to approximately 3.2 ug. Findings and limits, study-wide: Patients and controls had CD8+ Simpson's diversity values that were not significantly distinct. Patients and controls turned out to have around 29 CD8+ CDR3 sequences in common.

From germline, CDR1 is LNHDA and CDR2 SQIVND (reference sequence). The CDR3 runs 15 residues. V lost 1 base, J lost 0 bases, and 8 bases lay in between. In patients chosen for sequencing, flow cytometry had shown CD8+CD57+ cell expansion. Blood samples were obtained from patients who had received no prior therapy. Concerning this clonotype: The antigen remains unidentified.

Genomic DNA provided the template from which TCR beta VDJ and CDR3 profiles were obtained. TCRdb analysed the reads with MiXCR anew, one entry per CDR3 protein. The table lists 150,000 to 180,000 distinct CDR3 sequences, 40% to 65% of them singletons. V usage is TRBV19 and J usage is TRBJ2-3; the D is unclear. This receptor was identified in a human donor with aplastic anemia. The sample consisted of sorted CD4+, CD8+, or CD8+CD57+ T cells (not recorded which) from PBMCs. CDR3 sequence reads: CASSIGSRSTDTQYF. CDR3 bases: TGTGCCAGTAGTATAGGAAGTAGGAGCACAGATACGCAGTATTTT.